This TCR beta chain comes out of a study of neurological immune-mediated disorders. Whole-study results and caveats: HTLV-1-associated myelopathy had the most TCR clonal expansion, and multiple sclerosis had the least, less than healthy controls.

The cDNA was synthesized by means of template-switch 5'RACE, which was carried out with 10-nucleotide random UMIs. MiXCR was run by TCRdb on the 5' RACE reads, yielding one entry per CDR3 protein. The repertoire consists of under 35,000 distinct CDR3 sequences, with roughly 23% occurring once and the leading ten covering around 27%. In this sample, this clonotype turned up many times. Its antigen is undetermined. The trim removed 1 base at V and 4 bases at J, leaving 3 bases unmatched. This CDR3 is built from 15 residues. In germline, CDR1 is MGHRA, CDR2 YSYEKL. The sorted libraries involved the use of 800,000 to 1,000,000 CD4+ or CD8+ T cells.

Material for sequencing was CD4+ T cells from blood. The rearrangement joins TRBV4-1 to TRBJ1-2; 10 bases agree with TRBD1. The receptor was isolated from a man between 45 and 60 years old with HTLV-1-associated myelopathy (HAM/TSP). The CDR3 loop reads CASSQARDRGYGYTF. The CDR3, as DNA: TGCGCCAGCAGCCAAGCAAGGGACAGGGGCTATGGCTACACCTTC.